This T cell receptor beta chain derives from a study of T cells in Graves' hyperthyroidism and ophthalmopathy. V was pared by 3 bases and J by 10 bases, with 6 bases of the junction left unmatched. The CDR3 has 13 residues. RNA transcripts were the template for amplifying TCR beta CDR3 regions. First-round RT-PCR with HTBI primers amplified the TCR CDR3 region. TCRdb redid the calling of the multiplex PCR reads with MiXCR, one entry per CDR3 protein. Of roughly 420,000 distinct CDR3 sequences in the sample, roughly 14% are singletons; the top ten hold approximately 7.5%. For the diagnoses, clinical symptoms, serum thyroxine and TRAb, thyroid ultrasound and orbital computed tomography were used. In its sample, this clonotype was seen a few times. Its matching antigen is unknown. Study-level findings and limits: A 13 V-J signature model discriminated ophthalmopathy versus stable hyperthyroidism. It was a median around 6 months before onset that the model predicted ophthalmopathy. Most clonotypes expanded in thyroid above 0.001 were likewise present in blood.

The rearrangement links TRBV12-3 or TRBV12-4 to TRBJ2-1; 7 bases match TRBD2. The sequenced sample was blood. The TCR was taken from a woman aged 18-29 years with Graves' hyperthyroidism. Here the CDR3 reads CASSFRTSEEQFF. CDR3 bases: TGTGCCAGCAGTTTCCGGACTAGTGAGGAGCAGTTCTTC.